This passage covers 27 T cell receptor beta chains from one sample sequenced in a study of blood T cell repertoires in COVID-19. TCRdb's copy holds only in-frame clones and misses some; the assay was immunoSEQ multiplex PCR. The table includes about 380,000 clones, over 75% detected once. The specimen sequenced was PBMCs or T cells enriched from blood (not recorded which). All receptors come from a woman aged 25 to 39 who had recovered from COVID-19.

J is TRBJ2-7 and V is TRBV12-3 or TRBV12-4, with TRBD1 as a possible D gene (6 bases). With 6 bases removed from V and 2 bases from J, the gap between germline ends came to 11 bases. The CDR3 has 13 residues. CDR3 loop: CASRTGATYEQYF. CDR3 nucleotide sequence: TGTGCCAGCAGGACAGGCGCAACCTACGAGCAGTACTTC.

The chain uses TRBV9 and TRBJ1-6; 10 bases are shared with TRBD1. This CDR3 region has 14 residues. CDR1 SGDLS and CDR2 YYNGEE come from the germline V gene. The junction had 1 base not matched to a gene; V was cut back by 3 bases and J by 7 bases. In nucleotides, the CDR3 is TGTGCCAGCAGCGGACAGGGGGCAAATTCACCCCTCCACTTT. Protein product: CASSGQGANSPLHF. The full variable domain, in which reference TRBV9 and TRBJ1-6 provide the parts outside the CDR3, is DSGVTQTPKHLITATGQRVTLRCSPRSGDLSVYWYQQSLDQGLQFLIQYYNGEERAKGNILERFSAQQFPDLHSELNLSSLELGDSALYFCASSGQGANSPLHFGNGTRLTVT.

The V gene is TRBV3-1 (or the pseudogene TRBV3-2), the J gene TRBJ1-4; D may be TRBD1 (6 bases). The CDR3 is 18 amino acids. CDR1 is LGHDT and CDR2 is YNNKEL in the germline V gene (reference sequence). Trimming took 0 bases from V and 4 from J, leaving 18 bases between them. CDR3 coding DNA: TGTGCCAGCAGCCAAGATGGAAGGGGGGGGAGGAGTAATGAAAAACTGTTTTTT. It is translated as CASSQDGRGGRSNEKLFF.

This clone has a handful of counts. The rearrangement joins TRBV9 to TRBJ2-5; no reliable D call. Germline V CDR1 and CDR2: SGDLS, YYNGEE. CDR3 length: 16 residues. The germline V and J ends were trimmed by 0 bases and 2 bases, with 14 bases remaining between them. For the CDR3, the DNA is TGTGCCAGCAGCGTAGACAATGGCCAGGCGCAAGAGACCCAGTACTTC. Protein: CASSVDNGQAQETQYF.

This chain links TRBV19 with TRBJ1-5, with D perhaps TRBD1 (5 bases). Germline CDR1 LNHDA, CDR2 SQIVND (reference sequence). The CDR3 is 15 amino acids. V shed 3 bases and J shed 0 bases, with 9 bases lying between them. In DNA form, the CDR3 reads TGTGCCAGTAGTATTGGCAGGGCTAGCAATCAGCCCCAGCATTTT. It yields the protein CASSIGRASNQPQHF.

Comments on this clone: Other DNA sequences from this sample encode an identical CDR3 as well. The chain employs TRBV28 and TRBJ2-7; 7 bases agree with TRBD2. Per the germline V gene, CDR1 is MDHEN and CDR2 is SYDVKM. The CDR3 spans 13 residues. Unmatched junction bases numbered 4, after V lost 6 bases and J lost 2 bases. The CDR3 nucleotides are TGTGCCAGCAGCCGCGGGACTACCTACGAGCAGTACTTC. This encodes CASSRGTTYEQYF.

This sequence joins TRBV7-9 and TRBJ2-7, with a weak D call TRBD1 (6 bases). This CDR3 has 14 amino acids. Germline assignment: CDR1 SEHNR and CDR2 FQNEAQ (reference sequence). Trimming took 3 bases from V and 3 from J, leaving 12 bases between them. In DNA form, the CDR3 reads TGTGCCAGCAGCTTCTCCCAGGGGCGCTACGAGCAGTACTTC. It yields the protein CASSFSQGRYEQYF.

The rearrangement joins TRBV12-5 to TRBJ1-5; D is perhaps TRBD1 (6 bases). With 2 bases removed from V and 5 bases from J, the gap between germline ends came to 16 bases. The V gene's germline CDR1 is LGHNT and CDR2 FRNRAP. The CDR3 runs 16 residues. The DNA for the CDR3 is TGTGCTAGTGGTTTGAGTCGGGAGGACAGTTATCAGCCCCAGCATTTT. Protein: CASGLSREDSYQPQHF.

This sequence joins TRBV21-1 and TRBJ1-5; TRBD1, as called in the table, went unchecked against the DNA. TRBV21-1 is a recognized pseudogene. The CDR3 has 18 residues. The CDR3 sequence is CASSKATSRDTDNQPQHF. The CDR3 DNA sequence: TGTGCCAGCAGCAAAGCCACCAGCCGGGACACAGACAATCAGCCCCAGCATTTT.

This chain links TRBV15 with TRBJ2-3, with 8 bases fitting TRBD2. Per germline, CDR1 LNHNV and CDR2 YYDKDF (reference sequence). The trim removed 1 base at V and 1 base at J, leaving 4 bases unmatched. The CDR3 is 16 amino acids. CDR3 bases: TGTGCCACCAGCAGAGTAGGGCGGGGGGGCACAGATACGCAGTATTTT. Residues: CATSRVGRGGTDTQYF.

J is TRBJ1-1 and V is TRBV7-9; 7 bases agree with TRBD1. With V trimmed by 7 bases and J by 6 bases, 14 bases remained unmatched. CDR3 size: 15 residues. Germline-derived CDR1 and CDR2 are SEHNR and FQNEAQ (reference sequence). The CDR3 loop is CASTVSQGITAEAFF. The CDR3 nucleotides read TGTGCCAGCACCGTCTCACAGGGGATTACGGCTGAAGCTTTCTTT.

The rearrangement links TRBV7-8 to TRBJ1-1, with 9 bases fitting TRBD1. Per the germline V gene, CDR1 is SGHVS and CDR2 is FQNEAQ. This CDR3 is 18 amino acids long. V shed 3 bases and J 0 bases; nucleotides not matched to a gene: 11. CDR3 loop: CASSFIPGQGAMNTEAFF. In nucleotides, the CDR3 is TGTGCCAGCAGCTTTATTCCGGGACAGGGAGCGATGAACACTGAAGCTTTCTTT.

The chain recombines TRBV19 with TRBJ1-3, with D possibly being TRBD1 (5 bases). The V and J ends lost 4 bases and 0 bases respectively, with 10 bases between them. The CDR3 length is 15 residues. The germline gives CDR1 LNHDA, CDR2 SQIVND (reference sequence). The CDR3 DNA follows: TGTGCCAGTAGTAAGACAGAGCTCTCTGGAAACACCATATATTTT. This codes for CASSKTELSGNTIYF.

The gene calls are TRBV6-1 and TRBJ2-7; D may be TRBD2 (6 bases). Germline V lookup: CDR1 MNHNS, CDR2 SASEGT. Trimming stripped 3 bases from V and 0 bases from J, with 9 bases between. CDR3 length: 14 amino acids. The CDR3 sequence: CASSDPGGSYEQYF. The CDR3 coding sequence is TGTGCCAGCAGTGATCCCGGGGGCTCCTACGAGCAGTACTTC.

The rearrangement links TRBV2 to TRBJ1-1; a possible D gene is TRBD1 (6 bases). The V end was cut by 6 bases, the J end by 1 base, with 6 bases between. The CDR3 is 12 amino acids. Germline values: CDR1 SNHLY, CDR2 FYNNEI. DNA of the CDR3: TGTGCCAGCAGGGACAGGAACACTGAAGCTTTCTTT. This codes for CASRDRNTEAFF.

The genes are TRBV29-1 and TRBJ1-1; 10 bases map to TRBD1. There are 14 residues in the CDR3. Germline-derived CDR1 and CDR2 are SQVTM and ANQGSEA. V shed 4 bases, J shed 5 bases, and the junction held 7 bases outside the gene matches. CDR3 sequence reads: CSVVRDRGRTEAFF. DNA for the CDR3: TGCAGCGTTGTGAGAGACAGGGGGCGAACTGAAGCTTTCTTT.

The rearrangement uses TRBV28 and TRBJ1-2; D is unresolved. Trimming left V 4 bases short and J 0 bases short, with 9 bases between. The germline V gene has CDR1 MDHEN and CDR2 SYDVKM. The CDR3 loop spans 14 amino acids. The CDR3 nucleotides are TGTGCCAGCAGTTCCACGACTCCTAACTATGGCTACACCTTC. Translated, it gives CASSSTTPNYGYTF.

The sample holds one count of this clone. Mismatch with germline at one junction end may stem from a read error. This chain uses TRBV20-1 with TRBJ1-2; possibly TRBD1 for D (6 bases). CDR1 and CDR2 from the germline V gene are DFQATT and SNEGSKA (reference sequence). The CDR3 runs 11 residues. The CDR3 is CSARDLGRGLF. The CDR3 nucleotides are TGCAGTGCTAGAGATCTGGGCAGGGGACTATTC.

The rearrangement uses TRBV28 and TRBJ2-7, with 7 nucleotides matching TRBD2. The ends lost 2 bases at V and 1 base at J; junction bases unmatched: 5. Germline assignment: CDR1 MDHEN and CDR2 SYDVKM. CDR3 length: 15 amino acids. CDR3: CASSLDLAVSYEQYF. In nucleotides, the CDR3 is TGTGCCAGCAGTTTAGACCTAGCGGTTTCCTACGAGCAGTACTTC.

This clone was recorded a few times. CDR3 amino acids: CASSPRYGTGLPDTQYF. CDR3 DNA sequence: TGTGCCAGCAGCCCACGTTACGGGACAGGGCTGCCAGATACGCAGTATTTT. This chain joins TRBV11-2 and TRBJ2-3; the match to TRBD1 covers 9 bases. Germline lookup yields CDR1 SGHAT and CDR2 FQNNGV. This CDR3 has 17 residues. V was clipped by 5 bases and J by 4 bases; unmatched bases: 13.

The gene calls are TRBV18 and TRBJ2-7; TRBD2 matches at 11 bases. The CDR3 consists of 15 residues. V lost 4 bases, J lost 6 bases, and 8 bases stayed unmatched. Looked up from germline, CDR1 is KGHSH and CDR2 is LQKENI. This chain's CDR3 is CASSLLAGEKSEQYF. CDR3 nucleotides: TGTGCCAGCTCACTACTAGCGGGAGAGAAGTCCGAGCAGTACTTC.

The gene calls are TRBV3-1 (or the pseudogene TRBV3-2) and TRBJ1-5; 7 positions agree with TRBD1. V was clipped by 7 bases and J by 5 bases; unmatched bases: 8. The CDR3 extends over 14 amino acids. Germline CDR1 LGHDT, CDR2 YNNKEL (reference sequence). CDR3 region: CASTEQGFYQPQHF. For the CDR3, the DNA is TGTGCCAGCACCGAACAGGGGTTTTATCAGCCCCAGCATTTT.

V is TRBV6-1 and J is TRBJ1-1; tentative D call: TRBD1 (5 bases). Trimming pared 2 bases from V and 2 bases from J, leaving 9 bases between. The length of the CDR3 is 14 residues. CDR1 is MNHNS and CDR2 is SASEGT in the germline V gene. CDR3 protein: CASSEWGENTEAFF. CDR3 nucleotides: TGTGCCAGCAGTGAATGGGGGGAAAACACTGAAGCTTTCTTT.

The V call is TRBV28, the J call TRBJ1-2, with D perhaps TRBD1 (6 bases). The V gene lost 6 bases and the J gene lost 4 bases, with 18 bases spanning the gap. Germline V lookup: CDR1 MDHEN, CDR2 SYDVKM. The CDR3 sequence is 15 residues long. In DNA form, the CDR3 reads TGTGCCAGCAGCGTCCATTCCGGGACACTCTATGGCTACACCTTC. Residues: CASSVHSGTLYGYTF.

The V and J genes are TRBV2 and TRBJ2-1; the D gene is possibly TRBD2 (5 bases). V was pared by 2 bases and J by 0 bases, with 11 bases between. In germline, CDR1 is SNHLY, CDR2 FYNNEI. The CDR3 spans 16 residues. The CDR3 region has the DNA TGTGCCAGCAGTGAAAATCTAGCCCGCTCCTACAATGAGCAGTTCTTC. This encodes CASSENLARSYNEQFF.

The chain links TRBV10-3 to TRBJ2-3; 10 bases match TRBD2. The V gene end was trimmed by 5 bases and the J gene end by 0 bases; junction bases not matched to a gene: 2. The CDR3 contains 15 residues. The germline CDR1 and CDR2 sequences are ENHRY and SYGVKD. This CDR3 is CAISRAGGSTDTQYF. The DNA for the CDR3 is TGTGCCATCAGTCGAGCGGGGGGGAGCACAGATACGCAGTATTTT.

The genes are TRBV18 and TRBJ1-3, with 7 bases identical to TRBD1. Germline V gene lookup returns CDR1 KGHSH and CDR2 LQKENI. J was trimmed by 4 bases and V by 6 bases; bases with no gene match: 6. This CDR3 is 14 amino acids long. CDR3 DNA: TGTGCCAGCTCGACCGGGACAGAAGGAAACACCATATATTTT. Translating it yields CASSTGTEGNTIYF.